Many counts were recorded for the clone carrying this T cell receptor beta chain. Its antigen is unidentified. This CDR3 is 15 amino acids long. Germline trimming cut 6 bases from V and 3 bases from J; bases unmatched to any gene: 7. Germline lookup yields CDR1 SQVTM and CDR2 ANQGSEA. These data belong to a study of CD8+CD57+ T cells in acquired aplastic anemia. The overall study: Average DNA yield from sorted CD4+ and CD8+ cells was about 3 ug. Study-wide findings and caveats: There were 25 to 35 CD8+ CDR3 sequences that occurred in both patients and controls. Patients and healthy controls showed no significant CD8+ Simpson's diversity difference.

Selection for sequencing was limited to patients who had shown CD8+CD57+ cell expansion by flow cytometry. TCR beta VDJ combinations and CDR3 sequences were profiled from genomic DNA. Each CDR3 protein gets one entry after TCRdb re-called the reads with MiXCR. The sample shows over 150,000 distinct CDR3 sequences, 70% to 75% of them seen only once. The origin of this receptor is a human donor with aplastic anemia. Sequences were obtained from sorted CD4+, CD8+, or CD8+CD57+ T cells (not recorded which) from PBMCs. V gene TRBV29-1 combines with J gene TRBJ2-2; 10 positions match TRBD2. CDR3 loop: CSVITSGVYTGELFF. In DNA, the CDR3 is TGCAGCGTCATCACTAGCGGGGTTTACACCGGGGAGCTGTTTTTT.